These 12 T cell receptor beta chains originate from one sample sequenced in a study of blood T cell repertoires in COVID-19 (dated by TCRdb to about 2020). The library was made by the immunoSEQ multiplex PCR assay. As stored in TCRdb, this immuneACCESS dataset retains in-frame rearrangements with V and J assigned. A fraction of the clones does not appear; measured against another copy, unresolved V genes explain less than half of the discrepancy, and the remainder lacks a known reason. The sample records a few hundred thousand clones, approximately 85% of which are singletons. The top ten constitute about 0.7% of the sample. Sequencing used peripheral blood. The receptors shown here come from a human donor in a cohort sampled during active COVID-19.

The chain recombines TRBV14 with TRBJ2-7, with D tentatively TRBD2 (6 bases). The germline V gene encodes CDR1 SGHDN and CDR2 FVKESK. The CDR3 runs to 14 residues. V lost 0 bases, J lost 5 bases, and 11 bases lay in between. This CDR3 is CASSQERELNEQYF. The DNA of the CDR3 is TGTGCCAGCAGCCAAGAACGGGAGTTAAACGAGCAGTACTTC.

The genes are TRBV4-1 and TRBJ2-2; a possible D gene is TRBD2 (5 bases). V was pared by 1 base and J by 7 bases, with 16 bases between. CDR1 MGHRA and CDR2 YSYEKL come from the germline V gene. The CDR3 runs to 16 residues. The CDR3, as DNA: TGCGCCAGCAGCCAAGTTATCGTCTACCGGGGCGGGGAGCTGTTTTTT. It translates to CASSQVIVYRGGELFF.

The CDR3 sequence is CASRRQGQGIYEQYF. In DNA form, the CDR3 reads TGTGCCAGCAGACGCCAGGGACAGGGGATCTACGAGCAGTACTTC. The chain combines TRBV6-5 with TRBJ2-7; 10 bases map to TRBD1. Germline V CDR1 and CDR2: MNHEY, SVGAGI. This CDR3 comprises 15 residues. Trimming took 6 bases from V and 3 from J; bases not matched to a gene: 8.

The chain employs TRBV18 and TRBJ1-5; TRBD1 aligns across 8 bases. The CDR3 length is 17 residues. With 2 bases clipped from V and 2 bases from J, the junction kept 8 bases outside the gene matches. Germline V gene sequence: CDR1 KGHSH, CDR2 LQKENI. CDR3 bases: TGTGCCAGCTCACCATTGGACAGGGAGGGCGGCAATCAGCCCCAGCATTTT. This gives the protein CASSPLDREGGNQPQHF.

V and J are TRBV4-1 and TRBJ2-1; TRBD2 matches 9 bases. In germline, CDR1 is MGHRA, CDR2 YSYEKL. Trimming cost V 2 bases and J 7 bases; bases outside gene matches: 9. The CDR3 sequence is 16 residues long. The CDR3 DNA sequence: TGCGCCAGCAGCCAACGGTCCGGCGGGGGGGCGAATGAGCAGTTCTTC. It codes for CASSQRSGGGANEQFF.

The chain links TRBV7-9 to TRBJ1-1, with D tentatively TRBD1 (6 bases). There are 14 residues in the CDR3. From germline, CDR1 is SEHNR and CDR2 FQNEAQ (reference sequence). The V end was cut by 6 bases, the J end by 0 bases, with 11 bases between. The DNA of the CDR3 is TGTGCCAGCAGTTCCGGACAGCTGAACACTGAAGCTTTCTTT. This gives the protein CASSSGQLNTEAFF.

The chain is built from TRBV5-4 and TRBJ2-2; D possibly corresponds to TRBD2 (5 bases). V lost 1 base, J lost 6 bases, and 13 bases lay in between. Germline V gene data show CDR1 as SGHNT and CDR2 as YYREEE (reference sequence). The CDR3 covers 15 residues. This CDR3 reads CASSLPGNHAGELFF. The CDR3 nucleotides are TGTGCCAGCAGCTTGCCGGGAAACCATGCCGGGGAGCTGTTTTTT.

The chain has TRBV10-2 and TRBJ2-7; a possible D gene is TRBD2 (6 bases). Trimming pared 10 bases from V and 3 bases from J, leaving 10 bases between. Germline CDR1 WSHSY, CDR2 SAAADI. The CDR3 sequence is 11 residues long. The CDR3 region is CATLGGYEQYF. For the CDR3, the DNA is TGCGCCACCCTGGGAGGCTACGAGCAGTACTTC.

The chain carries TRBV19 and TRBJ1-2, with 8 positions matching TRBD1. Germline V gene data show CDR1 as LNHDA and CDR2 as SQIVND (reference sequence). This CDR3 has 17 amino acids. The junction had 15 bases not matched to a gene; V was cut back by 5 bases and J by 4 bases. The CDR3 DNA reads TGTGCCAGTAGTGCAACAACCGGGACAGGTTTTACCTATGGCTACACCTTC. Translating it yields CASSATTGTGFTYGYTF.

The rearrangement joins TRBV30 to TRBJ2-1; D is undetermined. The germline V gene encodes CDR1 GTSNPN and CDR2 SVGIG (reference sequence). The CDR3 has 13 residues. Trimming stripped 3 bases from V and 3 bases from J, with 9 bases between. The CDR3 coding sequence is TGTGCCTGGAGACAGCTCGACTACAATGAGCAGTTCTTC. Translating gives CAWRQLDYNEQFF. Based on the CDR3 plus reference TRBV30 and TRBJ2-1, the full variable domain is SQTIHQWPATLVQPVGSPLSLECTVEGTSNPNLYWYRQAAGRGLQLLFYSVGIGQISSEVPQNLSASRPQDRQFILSSKKLLLSDSGFYLCAWRQLDYNEQFFGPGTRLTVL.

The V and J genes are TRBV6-5 and TRBJ1-2; TRBD1 is a possible D gene (5 bases). This CDR3 contains 12 residues. Germline V gene lookup returns CDR1 MNHEY and CDR2 SVGAGI. The V gene lost 8 bases and the J gene lost 8 bases, with 15 bases spanning the gap. CDR3 loop: CASSLEGRGYTF. The CDR3 nucleotides read TGTGCCAGCTCCCTGGAGGGGAGAGGCTACACCTTC.

The chain has TRBV25-1 and TRBJ2-7; 8 bases map to TRBD2. The V gene's germline CDR1 is MGHDK and CDR2 SYGVNS. The CDR3 loop spans 13 amino acids. Losses at the gene ends were 4 bases for V and 5 bases for J; bases not matched to a gene: 4. In DNA form, the CDR3 reads TGTGCCAGCAGTGGGACTAGCAGAGACGAGCAGTACTTC. This gives the protein CASSGTSRDEQYF.